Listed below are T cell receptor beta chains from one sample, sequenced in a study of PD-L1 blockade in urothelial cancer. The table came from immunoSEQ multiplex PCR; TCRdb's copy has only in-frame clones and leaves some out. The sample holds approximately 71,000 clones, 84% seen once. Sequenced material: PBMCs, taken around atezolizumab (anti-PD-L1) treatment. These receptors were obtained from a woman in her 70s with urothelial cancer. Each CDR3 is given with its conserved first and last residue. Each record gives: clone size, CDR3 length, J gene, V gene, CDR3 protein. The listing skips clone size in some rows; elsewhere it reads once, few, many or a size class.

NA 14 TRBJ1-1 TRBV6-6 CASVREGAQGQAFF
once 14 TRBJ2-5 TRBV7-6 CASSKRGGQETQYF
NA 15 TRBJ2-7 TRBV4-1 CASSSGLAAPYEQYF
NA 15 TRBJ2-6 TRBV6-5 CASRPGGAGANVLTF
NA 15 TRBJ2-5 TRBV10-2 CASKSLGGAQETQYF
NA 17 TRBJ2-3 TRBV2 CASRAGLAGVVTDTQYF
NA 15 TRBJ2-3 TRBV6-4 CASSDRQGGTDTQYF
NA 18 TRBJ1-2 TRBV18 CASSPPPPSTGFVYGYTF
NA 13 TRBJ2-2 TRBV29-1 CSVRTAGSGELFF
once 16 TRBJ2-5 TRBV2 CASSGRQGRTGETQYF
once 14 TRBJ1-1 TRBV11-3 CASSQGDRGPEAFF
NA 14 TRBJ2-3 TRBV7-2 CASSLVGATDTQYF
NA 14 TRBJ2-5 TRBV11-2 CASSPGLAGETQYF
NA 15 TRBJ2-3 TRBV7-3 CASSLTVGLADTQYF
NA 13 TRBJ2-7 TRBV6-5 CASSPAGLYEQYF
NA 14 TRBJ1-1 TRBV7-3 CASSLYGGVTEAFF
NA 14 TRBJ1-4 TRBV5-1 CASSPDRMHEKLFF
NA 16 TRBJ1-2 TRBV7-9 CASTKRPGQGLDGYTF
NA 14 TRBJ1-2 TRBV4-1 CASSQEQVFDGYTF
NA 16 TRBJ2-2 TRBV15 CATSREGQGRTGELFF
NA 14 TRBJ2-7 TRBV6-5 CASSLGQGGYEQYF
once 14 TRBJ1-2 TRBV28 CASSPGQGASGYTF
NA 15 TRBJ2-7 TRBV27 CASSYTSGGGHEQYF
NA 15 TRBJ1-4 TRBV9 CASSVGGQGGEKLFF
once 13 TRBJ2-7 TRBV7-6 CASSLAGGNEQYF
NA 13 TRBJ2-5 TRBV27 CASSSPTRLTQYF
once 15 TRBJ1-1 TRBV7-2 CASSLVGGFYTEAFF
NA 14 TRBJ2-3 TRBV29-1 CSVSIGADTDTQYF
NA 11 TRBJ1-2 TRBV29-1 CSGRQDSGYTF
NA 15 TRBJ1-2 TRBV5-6 CASSRTGGQIYGYTF
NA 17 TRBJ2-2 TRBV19 CASSISGVITNTGELFF
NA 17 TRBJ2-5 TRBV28 CASSVPLAGGRQETQYF
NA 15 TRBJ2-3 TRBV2 CASSVRQGDTDTQYF
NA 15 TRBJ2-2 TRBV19 CASTGQGRYTGELFF
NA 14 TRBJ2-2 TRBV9 CASSQTQQVGELFF